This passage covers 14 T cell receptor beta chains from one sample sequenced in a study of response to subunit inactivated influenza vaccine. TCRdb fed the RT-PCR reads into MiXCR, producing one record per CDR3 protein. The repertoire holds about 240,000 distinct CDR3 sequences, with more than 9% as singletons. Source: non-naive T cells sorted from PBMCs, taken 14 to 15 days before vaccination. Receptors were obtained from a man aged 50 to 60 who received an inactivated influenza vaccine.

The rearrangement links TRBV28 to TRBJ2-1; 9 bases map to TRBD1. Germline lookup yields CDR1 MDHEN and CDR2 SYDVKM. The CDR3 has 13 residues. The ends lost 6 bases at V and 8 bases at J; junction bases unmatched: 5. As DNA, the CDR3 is TGTGCCAGCAGGGGGACAGGGATCGATGAGCAGTTCTTC. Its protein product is CASRGTGIDEQFF.

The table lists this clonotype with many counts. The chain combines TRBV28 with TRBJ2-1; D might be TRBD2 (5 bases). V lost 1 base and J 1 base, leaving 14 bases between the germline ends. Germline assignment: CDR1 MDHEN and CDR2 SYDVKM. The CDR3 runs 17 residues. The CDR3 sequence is CASSLYRGTLSYNEQFF. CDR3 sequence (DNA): TGTGCCAGCAGTTTATATCGGGGAACCCTATCCTACAATGAGCAGTTCTTC.

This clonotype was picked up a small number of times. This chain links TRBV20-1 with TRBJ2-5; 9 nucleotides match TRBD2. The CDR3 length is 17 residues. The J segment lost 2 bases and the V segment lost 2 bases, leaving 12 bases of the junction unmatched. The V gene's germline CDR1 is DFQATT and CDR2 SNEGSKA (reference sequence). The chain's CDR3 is CSARSPLAGTDQETQYF. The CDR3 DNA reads TGCAGTGCTAGATCCCCTCTAGCGGGGACAGATCAAGAGACCCAGTACTTC.

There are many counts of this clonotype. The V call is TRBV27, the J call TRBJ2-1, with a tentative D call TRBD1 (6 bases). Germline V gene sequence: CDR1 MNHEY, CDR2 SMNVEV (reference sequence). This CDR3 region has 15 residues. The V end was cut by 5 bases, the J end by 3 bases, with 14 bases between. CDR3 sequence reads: CASSLLRGVYNEQFF. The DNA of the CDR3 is TGTGCCAGCAGTCTCCTCAGGGGAGTCTACAATGAGCAGTTCTTC.

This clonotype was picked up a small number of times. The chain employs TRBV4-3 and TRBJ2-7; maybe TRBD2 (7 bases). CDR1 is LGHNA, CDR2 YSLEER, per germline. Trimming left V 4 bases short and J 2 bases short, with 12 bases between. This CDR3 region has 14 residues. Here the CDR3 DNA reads TGCGCCAGCAGCCCCGGGGGGCGACCCTACGAGCAGTACTTC. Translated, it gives CASSPGGRPYEQYF.

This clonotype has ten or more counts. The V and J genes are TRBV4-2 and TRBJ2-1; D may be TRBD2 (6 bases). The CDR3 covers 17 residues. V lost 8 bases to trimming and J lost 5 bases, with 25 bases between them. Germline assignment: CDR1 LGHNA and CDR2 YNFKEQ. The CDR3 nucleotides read TGTGCCAGCTCCCTCCGGCCGGTTGGCGGGGCCAACAATGAGCAGTTCTTC. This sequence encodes CASSLRPVGGANNEQFF.

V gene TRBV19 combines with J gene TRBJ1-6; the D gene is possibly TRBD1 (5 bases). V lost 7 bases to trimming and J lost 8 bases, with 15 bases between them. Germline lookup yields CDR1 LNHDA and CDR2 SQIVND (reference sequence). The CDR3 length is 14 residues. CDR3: CASNSGGSDSPLHF. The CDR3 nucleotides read TGTGCCAGTAACAGTGGGGGTAGCGATTCACCCCTCCACTTT.

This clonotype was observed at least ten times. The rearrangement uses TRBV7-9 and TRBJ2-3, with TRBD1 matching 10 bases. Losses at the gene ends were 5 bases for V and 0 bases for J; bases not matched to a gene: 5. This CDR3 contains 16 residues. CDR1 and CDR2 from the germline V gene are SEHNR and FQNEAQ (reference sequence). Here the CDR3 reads CASSRGTGASTDTQYF. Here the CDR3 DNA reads TGTGCCAGCAGCCGAGGGACAGGGGCTAGCACAGATACGCAGTATTTT.

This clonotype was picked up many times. The DNA for the CDR3 is TGCGCAGGGACAGGGGATGGGGAGCAGTACTTC. Residues: CAGTGDGEQYF. This chain uses TRBV20-1 with TRBJ2-7; 10 bases are a match to TRBD1. From germline, CDR1 is DFQATT and CDR2 SNEGSKA (reference sequence). The CDR3 extends over 11 amino acids.

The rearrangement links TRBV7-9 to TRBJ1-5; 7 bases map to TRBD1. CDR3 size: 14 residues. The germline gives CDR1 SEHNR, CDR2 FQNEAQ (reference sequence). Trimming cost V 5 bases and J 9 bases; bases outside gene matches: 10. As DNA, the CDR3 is TGTGCCAGCAGCCCAGACAGGGCCATCGGGCCCCAGCATTTT. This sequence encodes CASSPDRAIGPQHF.

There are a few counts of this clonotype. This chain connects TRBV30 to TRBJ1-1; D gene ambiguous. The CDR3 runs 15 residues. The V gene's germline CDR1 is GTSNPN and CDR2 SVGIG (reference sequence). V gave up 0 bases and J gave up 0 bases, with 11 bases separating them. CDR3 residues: CAWSVAPTMNTEAFF. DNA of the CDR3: TGTGCCTGGAGTGTTGCTCCGACCATGAACACTGAAGCTTTCTTT.

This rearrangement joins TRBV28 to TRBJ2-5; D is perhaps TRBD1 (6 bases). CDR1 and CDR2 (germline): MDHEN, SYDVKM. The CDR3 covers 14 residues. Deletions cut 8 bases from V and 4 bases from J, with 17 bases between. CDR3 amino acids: CASATGKGSETQYF. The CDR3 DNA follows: TGTGCCAGCGCTACAGGGAAGGGGTCAGAGACCCAGTACTTC.

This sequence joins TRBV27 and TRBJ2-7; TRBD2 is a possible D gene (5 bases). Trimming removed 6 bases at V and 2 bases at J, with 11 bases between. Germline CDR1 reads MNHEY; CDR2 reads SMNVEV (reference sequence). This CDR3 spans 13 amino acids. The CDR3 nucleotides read TGTGCCAGCAGACGAGGAGGTACCTACGAGCAGTACTTC. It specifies CASRRGGTYEQYF.

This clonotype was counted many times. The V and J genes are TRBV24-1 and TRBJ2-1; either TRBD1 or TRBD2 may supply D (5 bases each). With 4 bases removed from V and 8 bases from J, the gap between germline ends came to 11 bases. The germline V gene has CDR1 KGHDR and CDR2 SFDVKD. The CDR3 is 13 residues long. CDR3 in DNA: TGTGCCACCAGTGACGGGGCCTTGGATGAGCAGTTCTTC. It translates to CATSDGALDEQFF.